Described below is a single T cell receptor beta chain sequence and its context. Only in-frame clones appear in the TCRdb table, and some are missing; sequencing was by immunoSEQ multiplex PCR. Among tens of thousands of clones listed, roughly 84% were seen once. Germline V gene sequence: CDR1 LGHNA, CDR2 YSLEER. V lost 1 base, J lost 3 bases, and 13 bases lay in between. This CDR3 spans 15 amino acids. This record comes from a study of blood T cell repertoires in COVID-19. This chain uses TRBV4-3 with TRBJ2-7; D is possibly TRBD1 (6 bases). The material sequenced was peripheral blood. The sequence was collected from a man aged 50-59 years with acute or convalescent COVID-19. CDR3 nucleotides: TGCGCCAGCAGCCAAGCGCCAGGGGCAATCTACGAGCAGTACTTC. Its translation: CASSQAPGAIYEQYF.